The TCR beta chain described here comes from a study of spatial heterogeneity in lung cancer. The wider study: For the average unique TCR and UMI combination, more than 8.5 occurrences appeared in raw reads.

By share, this clonotype ranks as medium-sized. Time point defined: sample taken at primary tumor resection. Unsorted whole RNA from tumor, nontumor lung or frozen PBMC underwent sequencing. The study tagged each TCR cDNA molecule with a unique molecular identifier. Using its own MiXCR run on the 5' RACE reads, TCRdb lists one record per CDR3 protein. Of several thousand distinct CDR3 sequences in the sample, around 3.1% are singletons; the top ten hold around 22%. The clonotype originates from a male donor with early-stage non-small cell lung cancer. The sequences come from normal lung tissue next to the tumor, collected at surgery.

CDR3 sequence reads: CASSALATSTDTQYF. CDR3 in DNA: TGTGCCAGCAGTGCACTAGCGACTAGCACAGATACGCAGTATTTT. V usage is TRBV6-6 and J usage is TRBJ2-3; 7 bases map to TRBD2. This CDR3 has 15 amino acids. The V segment lost 5 bases and the J segment 0 bases; nucleotides outside the gene matches: 5. CDR1 and CDR2 (germline): MNHNY, SVGAGI (reference sequence).